This note documents a single T cell receptor beta chain sequence. Its antigen is still unknown. These data are taken from a study of somatic mutations in cytotoxic T cells in rheumatoid arthritis. Study-level findings and limits: In about an eighth of the roughly 60 patients, the largest CD8+ clone exceeded 20% of CD8+ cells.

The V segment lost 2 bases and the J segment 5 bases; nucleotides outside the gene matches: 5. Germline loops: CDR1 SGDLS, CDR2 YYNGEE. This CDR3 contains 15 residues. Measured with immunoSEQ multiplex PCR; TCRdb has only the in-frame clones, and not every one. The sample yields approximately 30,000 clones, more than 75% seen once. The sequenced material came from CD8+ T cells sorted from blood. V is TRBV9 and J is TRBJ2-7; TRBD2 aligns across 12 bases. The sequence came from a man aged 50-59 years in good health. CDR3 loop: CASSVGLAGAHEQYF. CDR3 in DNA: TGTGCCAGCAGCGTGGGACTAGCGGGCGCTCACGAGCAGTACTTC.